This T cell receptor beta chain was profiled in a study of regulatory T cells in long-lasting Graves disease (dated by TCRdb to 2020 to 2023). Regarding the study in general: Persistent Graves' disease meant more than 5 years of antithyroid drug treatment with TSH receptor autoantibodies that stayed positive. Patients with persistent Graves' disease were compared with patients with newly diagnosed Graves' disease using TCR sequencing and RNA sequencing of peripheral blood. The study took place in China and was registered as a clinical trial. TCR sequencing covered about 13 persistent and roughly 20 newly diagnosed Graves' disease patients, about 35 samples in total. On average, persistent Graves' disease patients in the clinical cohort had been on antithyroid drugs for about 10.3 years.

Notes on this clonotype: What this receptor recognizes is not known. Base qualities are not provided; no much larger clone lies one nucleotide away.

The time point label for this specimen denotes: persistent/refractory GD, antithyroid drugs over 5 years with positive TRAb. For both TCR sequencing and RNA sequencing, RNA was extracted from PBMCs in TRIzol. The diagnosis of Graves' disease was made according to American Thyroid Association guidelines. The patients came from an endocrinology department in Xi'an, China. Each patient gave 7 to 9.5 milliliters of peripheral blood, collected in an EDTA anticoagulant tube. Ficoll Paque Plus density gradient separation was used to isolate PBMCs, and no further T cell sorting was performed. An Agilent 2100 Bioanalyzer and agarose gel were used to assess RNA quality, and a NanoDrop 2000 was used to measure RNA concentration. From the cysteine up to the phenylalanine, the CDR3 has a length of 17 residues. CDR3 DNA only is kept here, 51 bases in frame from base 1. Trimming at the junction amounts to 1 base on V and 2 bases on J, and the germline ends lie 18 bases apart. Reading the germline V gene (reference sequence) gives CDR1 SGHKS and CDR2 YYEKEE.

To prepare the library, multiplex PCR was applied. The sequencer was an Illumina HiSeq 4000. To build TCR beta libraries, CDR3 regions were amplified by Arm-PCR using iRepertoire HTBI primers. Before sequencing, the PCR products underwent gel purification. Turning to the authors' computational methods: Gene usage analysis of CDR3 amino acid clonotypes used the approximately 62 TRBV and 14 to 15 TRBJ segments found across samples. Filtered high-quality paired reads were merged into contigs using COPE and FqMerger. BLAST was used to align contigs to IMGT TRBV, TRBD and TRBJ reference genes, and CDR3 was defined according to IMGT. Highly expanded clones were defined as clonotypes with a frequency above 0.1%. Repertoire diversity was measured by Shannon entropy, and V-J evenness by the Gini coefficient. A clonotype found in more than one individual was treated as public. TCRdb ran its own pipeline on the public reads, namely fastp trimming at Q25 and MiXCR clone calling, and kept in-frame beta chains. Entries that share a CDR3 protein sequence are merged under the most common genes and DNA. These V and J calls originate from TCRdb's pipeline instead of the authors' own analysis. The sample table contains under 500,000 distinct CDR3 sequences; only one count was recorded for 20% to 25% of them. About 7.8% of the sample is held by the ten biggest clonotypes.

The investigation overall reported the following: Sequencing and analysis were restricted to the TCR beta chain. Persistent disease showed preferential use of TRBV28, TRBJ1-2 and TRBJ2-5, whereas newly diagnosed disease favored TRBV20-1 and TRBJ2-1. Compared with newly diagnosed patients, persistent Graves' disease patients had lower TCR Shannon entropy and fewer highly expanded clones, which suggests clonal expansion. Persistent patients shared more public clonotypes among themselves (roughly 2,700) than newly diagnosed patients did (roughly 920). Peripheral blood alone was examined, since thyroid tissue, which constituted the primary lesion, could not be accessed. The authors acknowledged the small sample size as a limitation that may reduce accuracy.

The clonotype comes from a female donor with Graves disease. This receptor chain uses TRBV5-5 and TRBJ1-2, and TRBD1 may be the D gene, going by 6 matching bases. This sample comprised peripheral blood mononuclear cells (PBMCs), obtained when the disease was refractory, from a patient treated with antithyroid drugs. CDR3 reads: CASSLRSTGAVNYGYTF. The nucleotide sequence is TGTGCCAGCAGCTTGCGGTCGACGGGGGCGGTCAACTATGGCTACACCTTC.